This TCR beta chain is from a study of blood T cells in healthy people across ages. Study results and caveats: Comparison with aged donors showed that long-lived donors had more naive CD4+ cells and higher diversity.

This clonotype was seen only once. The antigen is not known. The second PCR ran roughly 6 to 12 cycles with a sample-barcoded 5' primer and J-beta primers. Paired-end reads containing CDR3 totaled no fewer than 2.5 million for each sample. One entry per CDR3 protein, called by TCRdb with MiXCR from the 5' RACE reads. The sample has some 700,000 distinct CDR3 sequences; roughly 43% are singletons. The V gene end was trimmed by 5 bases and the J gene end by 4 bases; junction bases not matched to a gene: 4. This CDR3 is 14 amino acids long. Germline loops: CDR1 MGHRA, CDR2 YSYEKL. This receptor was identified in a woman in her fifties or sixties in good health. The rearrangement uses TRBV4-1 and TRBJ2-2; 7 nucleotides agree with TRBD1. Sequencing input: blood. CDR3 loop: CASSDWDSTGELFF. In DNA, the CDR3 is TGCGCCAGCAGCGACTGGGACAGCACCGGGGAGCTGTTTTTT.